This TCR beta chain was retrieved from a study of cytomegalovirus exposure and HLA in healthy donors. Findings of the study overall: 150 or so TCR beta chains were listed as cytomegalovirus-associated.

A remark on this clone: Antigen: not known.

The PCR contained 60 Vbeta and 13 Jbeta primers. Per the original methods: Later reanalysis found around 84 million unique TCR beta chains, 9 million to 12 million of them shared. Assay used: immunoSEQ multiplex PCR; TCRdb lists only in-frame clones, some missing. V and J calls plus clone size are reproduced from that table; the DNA served to infer D and trimming. Here the sample spans 150,000 to 200,000 clones, around 86% being singletons. V gave up 3 bases and J gave up 7 bases; unmatched junction bases: 7. CDR3 size: 15 residues. Germline V gene sequence: CDR1 SGDLS, CDR2 YYNGEE. This receptor was identified in a male donor in good health and CMV-seronegative. The sample was PBMCs. The chain couples TRBV9 to TRBJ2-4, with 10 bases lining up with TRBD2. In nucleotides, the CDR3 is TGTGCCAGCAGCGCAAGCGGGGGGGCGAGGAACATTCAGTACTTC. This gives the protein CASSASGGARNIQYF. The variable domain in full, completed from reference TRBV9 and TRBJ2-4, reads DSGVTQTPKHLITATGQRVTLRCSPRSGDLSVYWYQQSLDQGLQFLIQYYNGEERAKGNILERFSAQQFPDLHSELNLSSLELGDSALYFCASSASGGARNIQYFGAGTRLSVL.